This entry lists 4 T cell receptor beta chains sequenced from one sample in a study of blood T cell repertoires in COVID-19. The data were produced by immunoSEQ multiplex PCR, yet TCRdb's version contains in-frame clones alone and is incomplete. The data hold roughly 240,000 clones, with roughly 86% observed a single time. The specimen sequenced was peripheral blood. The source of these receptors is a woman aged 25 to 39 who had recovered from COVID-19.

This clone occurred a few times. The J gene is TRBJ1-5, the V gene TRBV6-2 or TRBV6-3; D is perhaps TRBD1 (6 bases). The CDR3 covers 16 residues. Between the trimmed V and J ends, which lost 6 bases and 0 bases, there was a span of 15 bases. Germline CDR1 reads MNHEY; CDR2 reads SVGEGT. The CDR3 region has the DNA TGTGCCAGCAGCTCCCAGGGGTCAAATAGCAATCAGCCCCAGCATTTT. Translating gives CASSSQGSNSNQPQHF.

This clone was counted a few times. The chain couples TRBV5-1 to TRBJ2-2; D may be TRBD1 (5 bases). Germline CDR1 and CDR2: SGHRS and YFSETQ. Trimming cost V 0 bases and J 5 bases, with 14 bases left between them. The CDR3 consists of 16 residues. In nucleotides, the CDR3 is TGCGCCAGCAGCTTGGCCCCTACAAGGGGTACCGGGGAGCTGTTTTTT. Protein product: CASSLAPTRGTGELFF.

The V and J genes are TRBV14 and TRBJ1-3; D may be TRBD1 (6 bases). Per the germline V gene, CDR1 is SGHDN and CDR2 is FVKESK. V was shortened by 4 bases and J by 5 bases, with 15 bases between the two germline ends. The CDR3 has 15 residues. CDR3 residues: CASSRIQGPRNTIYF. CDR3 nucleotide sequence: TGTGCCAGCAGCCGCATACAGGGACCTAGAAACACCATATATTTT.

The chain employs TRBV7-2 and TRBJ1-2, with D possibly being TRBD1 (5 bases). The germline V gene has CDR1 SGHTA and CDR2 FQGNSA. V lost 1 base to trimming and J lost 1 base, with 10 bases between them. The CDR3 runs to 15 residues. The CDR3 protein is CASSLEQADNYGYTF. The CDR3 DNA reads TGTGCCAGCAGCTTAGAACAGGCTGATAACTATGGCTACACCTTC. Full variable domain (missing parts from reference TRBV7-2 and TRBJ1-2): GAGVSQSPSNKVTEKGKDVELRCDPISGHTALYWYRQSLGQGLEFLIYFQGNSAPDKSGLPSDRFSAERTGGSVSTLTIQRTQQEDSAVYLCASSLEQADNYGYTFGSGTRLTVV.